The table lists the clone carrying this TCR beta chain with a count of one. Its specificity is not known. The source of the sample is a study of cytomegalovirus exposure and HLA in healthy donors. Study findings and constraints: Productive status was seen about 87% or about 30% of the time for most TCR beta V segments in an earlier analysis.

The CDR3 runs to 18 residues. V shed 1 base, J shed 1 base, and the junction held 6 bases outside the gene matches. Per the germline V gene, CDR1 is KGHSH and CDR2 is LQKENI. PCR primers comprised 60 Vbeta and 13 Jbeta primers. Sequenced by immunoSEQ multiplex PCR; TCRdb stores in-frame clones only, minus some. The sample holds approximately 100,000 clones, approximately 80% seen once. The specimen was PBMCs. The TCR was taken from a woman in her thirties or forties in good health and CMV-seronegative. The chain joins TRBV18 to TRBJ2-4; 11 bases are a match to TRBD2. In DNA form, the CDR3 reads TGTGCCAGCTCACCACTAGCGGGGGGGCCGAGGGCCAAAAACATTCAGTACTTC. As protein: CASSPLAGGPRAKNIQYF.